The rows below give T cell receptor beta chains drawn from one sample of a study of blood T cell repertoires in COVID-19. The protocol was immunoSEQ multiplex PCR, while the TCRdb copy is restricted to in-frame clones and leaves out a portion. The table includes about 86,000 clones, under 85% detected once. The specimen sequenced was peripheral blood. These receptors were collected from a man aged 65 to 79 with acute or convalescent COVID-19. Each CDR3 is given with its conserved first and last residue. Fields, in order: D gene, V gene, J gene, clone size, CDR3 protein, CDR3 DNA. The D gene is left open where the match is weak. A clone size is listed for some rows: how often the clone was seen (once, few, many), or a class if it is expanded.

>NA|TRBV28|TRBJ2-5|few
CASSLMDSQETQYF
TGTGCCAGCAGTTTAATGGACAGTCAAGAGACCCAGTACTTC
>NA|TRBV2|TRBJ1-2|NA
CASSGGSLRGYTF
TGTGCCAGCAGTGGGGGCAGCCTGAGGGGCTACACCTTC
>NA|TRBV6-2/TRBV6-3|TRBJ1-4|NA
CASSYSASGVFEKLFF
TGTGCCAGCAGTTACTCGGCGTCAGGGGTCTTTGAAAAACTGTTTTTT
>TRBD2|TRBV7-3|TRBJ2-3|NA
CASSLSVGPTSGTSTDTQYF
TGTGCCAGCAGCTTAAGCGTGGGACCTACTAGCGGGACCTCCACAGATACGCAGTATTTT
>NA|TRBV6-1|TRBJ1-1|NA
CASSDLGGYTEAFF
TGTGCCAGCAGTGATCTCGGGGGTTACACTGAAGCTTTCTTT
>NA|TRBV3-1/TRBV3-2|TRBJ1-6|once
CASSLTGPGSPLHF
TGTGCCAGCAGCCTAACGGGTCCCGGGTCACCCCTCCACTTT
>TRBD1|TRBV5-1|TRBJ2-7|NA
CASSLRQGINEQYF
TGCGCCAGCAGCCTAAGACAGGGTATAAACGAGCAGTACTTC
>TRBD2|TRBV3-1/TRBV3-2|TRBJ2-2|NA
CASSQAGGRRGELFF
TGTGCCAGCAGCCAAGCGGGGGGGCGAAGAGGGGAGCTGTTTTTT
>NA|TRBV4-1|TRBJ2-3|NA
CASSQSNTYTDTQYF
TGCGCCAGCAGCCAAAGTAACACATACACAGATACGCAGTATTTT
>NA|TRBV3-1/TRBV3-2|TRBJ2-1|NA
CASSLLGDEQFF
TGTGCCAGCAGCTTACTCGGTGATGAGCAGTTCTTC
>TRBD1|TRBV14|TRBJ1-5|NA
CASSQDLKVVRTGVHQPQHF
TGTGCCAGCAGCCAAGATCTTAAAGTGGTTAGGACAGGGGTTCATCAGCCCCAGCATTTT
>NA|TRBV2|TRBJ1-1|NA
CASSPSRAGRNTEAFF
TGTGCCAGCAGCCCTTCCCGGGCAGGGCGGAACACTGAAGCTTTCTTT
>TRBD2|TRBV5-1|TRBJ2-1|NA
CASSEASGTYNEQFF
TGCGCCAGCAGCGAGGCTAGCGGCACCTACAATGAGCAGTTCTTC
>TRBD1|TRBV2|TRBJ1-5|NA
CASSTMGQGVNNQPQHF
TGTGCCAGCAGTACAATGGGACAGGGAGTAAATAATCAGCCCCAGCATTTT
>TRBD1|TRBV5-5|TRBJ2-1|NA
CASSTTGLEQFF
TGTGCCAGCAGCACGACAGGGCTGGAGCAGTTCTTC
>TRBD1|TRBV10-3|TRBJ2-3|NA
CAISGQGTSTDTQYF
TGTGCCATCAGCGGACAGGGGACTTCCACAGATACGCAGTATTTT
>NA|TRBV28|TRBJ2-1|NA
CASSFPERGTSYNEQFF
TGTGCCAGCAGTTTCCCGGAGAGGGGGACCTCCTACAATGAGCAGTTCTTC
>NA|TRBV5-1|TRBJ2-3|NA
CASKASEREDTQYF
TGCGCCAGCAAGGCCAGCGAGAGGGAAGATACGCAGTATTTT
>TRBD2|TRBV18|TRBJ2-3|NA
CASSPRLAGASTDTQYF
TGTGCCAGCTCCCCACGACTAGCGGGGGCCAGCACAGATACGCAGTATTTT
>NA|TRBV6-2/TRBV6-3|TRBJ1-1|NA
CASSTRGGPNTEAFF
TGTGCCAGCAGCACCCGCGGGGGCCCGAACACTGAAGCTTTCTTT
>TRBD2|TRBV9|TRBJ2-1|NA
CASSSRTSGVRNEQFF
TGTGCCAGCAGCTCCCGGACTAGCGGGGTGAGGAATGAGCAGTTCTTC